The rows below give T cell receptor beta chains drawn from one sample of a study of T-cell memory formation after mild COVID-19. MiXCR was run by TCRdb on the 5' RACE reads, yielding one entry per CDR3 protein. There are about 150,000 distinct CDR3 sequences in the sample; about 25% occur only once, and around a quarter lies in the top ten. The sequencing sample was made of PBMCs or a T cell subset sorted from them (not recorded which). All receptors come from an adult woman who had mild COVID-19 (a few samples of this study predate the infection). Cell type and time point are not known. CDR3s include the opening cysteine and the closing phenylalanine or tryptophan. The D gene is left open where the match is weak. Rows may omit the clone size; those that give it use once, few, many or a size class.

clone_size,j_call,v_call,d_call,cdr3_aa,cdr3_nt
few,TRBJ1-1,TRBV7-3,-,CASSLTGIGTEAFF,TGTGCCAGCAGCTTAACGGGGATCGGCACTGAAGCTTTCTTT
-,TRBJ2-3,TRBV12-3/TRBV12-4,-,CASSLPRDKGRSTDTQYF,TGTGCCAGCAGTTTACCCAGGGACAAGGGGCGCAGCACAGATACGCAGTATTTT
-,TRBJ2-2,TRBV24-1,-,CATSDHTGELFF,TGTGCCACCAGTGACCACACCGGGGAGCTGTTTTTT
-,TRBJ1-4,TRBV27,-,CASRPRGGLVKLFF,TGTGCCAGCAGGCCACGAGGGGGACTGGTAAAACTGTTTTTT
-,TRBJ2-5,TRBV6-5,-,CASSYSKLLQETQYF,TGTGCCAGCAGTTACTCGAAGCTCCTCCAAGAGACCCAGTACTTC
many,TRBJ2-7,TRBV6-2/TRBV6-3,-,CASSLSGSYEQYF,TGTGCCAGCAGCCTTAGCGGATCCTACGAGCAGTACTTC
-,TRBJ2-5,TRBV7-2,TRBD2,CASSRAGGQETQYF,TGTGCCAGCAGCCGAGCGGGGGGGCAAGAGACCCAGTACTTC
few,TRBJ1-6,TRBV6-5,-,CASSYTTNSPLHF,TGTGCCAGCAGTTACACCACCAATTCACCCCTCCACTTT
few,TRBJ2-3,TRBV27,TRBD2,CASSFYGTSQDTQYF,TGTGCCAGCAGTTTTTACGGGACTAGTCAGGATACGCAGTATTTT
once,TRBJ2-7,TRBV4-1,-,CASSQSPGYEQYF,TGCGCCAGCAGCCAATCCCCGGGGTACGAGCAGTACTTC
-,TRBJ1-1,TRBV30,-,CAWSNYVGENTEAFF,TGTGCCTGGAGTAACTACGTGGGGGAGAACACTGAAGCTTTCTTT
-,TRBJ1-3,TRBV29-1,-,CSVEDGGTRTSGNTIYF,TGCAGCGTTGAAGATGGTGGGACTAGGACTTCTGGAAACACCATATATTTT
many,TRBJ2-3,TRBV7-2,-,CASSSPEGVSTDTQYF,TGTGCCAGCAGCTCCCCCGAGGGGGTAAGCACAGATACGCAGTATTTT
-,TRBJ2-3,TRBV6-5,TRBD2,CASRVGLASTDTQYF,TGTGCCAGCAGAGTTGGACTAGCGAGCACAGATACGCAGTATTTT
many,TRBJ2-7,TRBV27,-,CATLPAQGSYEQYF,TGTGCCACCCTACCAGCGCAGGGGTCATACGAGCAGTACTTC
-,TRBJ2-7,TRBV4-1,-,CASSQDAAYEQYF,TGCGCCAGCAGCCAAGACGCAGCCTACGAGCAGTACTTC
few,TRBJ1-2,TRBV6-2/TRBV6-3,TRBD1,CASSYDPRTGGHPYGYTF,TGTGCCAGCAGTTACGACCCCCGGACAGGGGGCCACCCCTATGGCTACACCTTC
few,TRBJ1-1,TRBV7-9,-,CASSQKPGLNTEAFF,TGTGCCAGCAGCCAGAAACCGGGACTAAACACTGAAGCTTTCTTT
-,TRBJ2-1,TRBV15,-,CATSSERPGNEQFF,TGTGCCACCAGCAGTGAGCGCCCAGGCAATGAGCAGTTCTTC
-,TRBJ1-5,TRBV3-1,-,CASSQEVRDVNQPQHF,TGTGCCAGCAGCCAAGAAGTCAGGGACGTTAATCAGCCCCAGCATTTT
-,TRBJ1-2,TRBV4-2,-,CASSSPEGYTF,TGTGCCAGCAGCTCACCGGAGGGCTACACCTTC
few,TRBJ2-2,TRBV11-2,-,CASSFGWELFF,TGTGCCAGCAGCTTTGGATGGGAGCTGTTTTTT
few,TRBJ2-7,TRBV7-9,-,CASGVGLRREQYF,TGTGCCAGTGGGGTGGGACTCCGTCGAGAGCAGTACTTC
many,TRBJ2-5,TRBV15,TRBD2,CATSREEGSSGGIKTQYF,TGTGCCACCAGCAGAGAGGAAGGTTCTAGCGGGGGGATCAAGACCCAGTACTTC
-,TRBJ1-1,TRBV11-1,-,CASSRLNTEAFF,TGTGCCAGCAGCCGCTTGAACACTGAAGCTTTCTTT
-,TRBJ2-3,TRBV5-1,-,CASRSGTSTDTQYF,TGCGCCAGCAGAAGCGGAACTAGCACAGATACGCAGTATTTT
-,TRBJ2-7,TRBV5-4,TRBD1,CASSFSGQGFTYEQYF,TGTGCCAGCAGCTTTTCGGGACAGGGGTTTACCTACGAGCAGTACTTC
few,TRBJ2-3,TRBV6-2/TRBV6-3,TRBD2,CASRTSGRTSTDTQYF,TGTGCCAGCAGAACTAGCGGGAGGACCAGCACAGATACGCAGTATTTT
-,TRBJ1-4,TRBV7-9,-,CASSLGGDGTNEKLFF,TGTGCCAGCAGCTTGGGGGGGGACGGCACTAATGAAAAACTGTTTTTT
-,TRBJ2-3,TRBV9,TRBD2,CASSVVGTSGPTDTQYF,TGTGCCAGCAGCGTAGTAGGGACTAGCGGGCCGACAGATACGCAGTATTTT
-,TRBJ2-6,TRBV5-1,-,CASSPGITGANVLTF,TGCGCCAGCAGCCCGGGCATTACTGGGGCCAACGTCCTGACTTTC
few,TRBJ2-7,TRBV27,-,CASSLGTRPTYEQYF,TGTGCCAGCAGTTTGGGGACACGGCCGACCTACGAGCAGTACTTC
many,TRBJ1-2,TRBV12-3/TRBV12-4,-,CASKVDSNYGYTF,TGTGCCAGCAAGGTGGACAGTAACTATGGCTACACCTTC
-,TRBJ1-2,TRBV4-1,-,CASSQGKDSHPVYGYTF,TGCGCCAGCAGCCAAGGCAAGGACAGCCATCCCGTCTATGGCTACACCTTC
-,TRBJ1-1,TRBV24-1,-,CATSDYRVEAFF,TGTGCCACCAGTGACTACAGAGTTGAAGCTTTCTTT
-,TRBJ2-7,TRBV13,-,CASSLESGRNSYEQYF,TGTGCCAGCAGCTTAGAATCCGGGCGGAACTCCTACGAGCAGTACTTC